This passage covers 16 T cell receptor beta chains from one sample sequenced in a study of cytomegalovirus exposure and HLA in healthy donors (dated by TCRdb to 2016 to 2017). The protocol used for the library was the immunoSEQ multiplex PCR assay. The multiplex PCR relied on a mix of 60 forward primers for TCR Vbeta segments and 13 reverse primers for TCR Jbeta segments. In TCRdb, the immuneACCESS table is reduced to in-frame sequences with V and J assigned. These tables do not hold every clone; where another copy was compared, an unresolved V gene accounts for under half, and the others remain unexplained. The sample table contains some 170,000 clones; only one count was recorded for about 71% of them. Together, the top ten hold about 2.7% of the sample. What was sequenced was PBMCs. The receptor source for this set is a woman aged 25 to 39 in good health and CMV-seronegative.

In its sample, this clone was seen a few times. The J gene is TRBJ2-2, the V gene TRBV14; 8 nucleotides align to TRBD2. Germline CDR1 SGHDN, CDR2 FVKESK. This CDR3 has 17 amino acids. The J segment lost 4 bases and the V segment lost 1 base, leaving 8 bases of the junction unmatched. CDR3 amino acids: CASSQVAGRARTGELFF. CDR3 coding DNA: TGTGCCAGCAGCCAAGTGGCCGGGAGGGCCCGCACCGGGGAGCTGTTTTTT.

This sequence joins TRBV30 and TRBJ1-6; D gene uncertain. Trimming left V 8 bases short and J 9 bases short, with 17 bases between. CDR3 size: 13 residues. Germline CDR1 is GTSNPN and CDR2 is SVGIG (reference sequence). This CDR3 reads CAGEEDLGSPLHF. CDR3 nucleotide sequence: TGTGCCGGAGAAGAGGATTTGGGTTCACCCCTCCACTTT.

The chain combines TRBV7-3 with TRBJ2-7; 9 bases agree with TRBD1. The CDR3 covers 15 residues. The V and J ends lost 6 bases and 1 base, in that order; junction bases with no gene match: 7. Per the germline V gene, CDR1 is SGHTA and CDR2 is FQGTGA. The CDR3 DNA reads as TGTGCCAGCAGTCCTCGACAGGGGGGATCCTACGAGCAGTACTTC. Translating gives CASSPRQGGSYEQYF.

The rearrangement links TRBV4-2 to TRBJ1-1; 9 positions match TRBD1. CDR3 length: 15 residues. J gave up 3 bases and V 4 bases, and 6 bases lay outside the gene matches. Germline assignment: CDR1 LGHNA and CDR2 YNFKEQ. The CDR3 DNA sequence: TGTGCCAGCAGCCTGGGACAGGGAGGAGACACTGAAGCTTTCTTT. It is translated as CASSLGQGGDTEAFF.

This clone was detected once. The genes are TRBV9 and TRBJ1-5; maybe TRBD1 (5 bases). Between the trimmed V and J ends, which lost 0 bases and 2 bases, there was a span of 9 bases. The CDR3 is 15 residues long. Per the germline V gene, CDR1 is SGDLS and CDR2 is YYNGEE. For the CDR3, the DNA is TGTGCCAGCAGCGTAGGGGGGGAGGGCAATCAGCCCCAGCATTTT. This codes for CASSVGGEGNQPQHF.

The rearrangement joins TRBV9 to TRBJ2-7; D perhaps matches TRBD1 (6 bases). CDR1 is SGDLS, CDR2 YYNGEE, per germline. Trimming took off 1 base at V and 0 bases at J, with 8 bases between the two ends. The CDR3 has 14 amino acids. The CDR3: CASSVWDISYEQYF. The DNA for the CDR3 is TGTGCCAGCAGCGTATGGGACATCTCCTACGAGCAGTACTTC.

The V gene is TRBV11-3, the J gene TRBJ2-2, with TRBD1 identical over 8 bases. The CDR3 sequence is 13 residues long. J lost 1 base, V lost 8 bases, and 0 bases had no gene match. The germline CDR1 and CDR2 sequences are SGHNT and YENEEA. In nucleotides, the CDR3 is TGTGCCAGCGGGACAGGGAACACCGGGGAGCTGTTTTTT. The encoded protein is CASGTGNTGELFF.

The chain has TRBV7-9 and TRBJ2-1; 7 nucleotides match TRBD2. V trimming: 1 base; J trimming: 6 bases; junction bases outside the gene matches: 6. The length of the CDR3 is 15 residues. The germline V gene encodes CDR1 SEHNR and CDR2 FQNEAQ (reference sequence). This chain's CDR3 is CASSLVPGGSNEQFF. For the CDR3, the DNA is TGTGCCAGCAGCTTAGTCCCGGGAGGAAGCAATGAGCAGTTCTTC.

The chain has TRBV4-1 and TRBJ2-7, with no clear D. The CDR3 covers 13 residues. The V and J ends lost 3 bases and 6 bases respectively, with 12 bases between them. Looked up from germline, CDR1 is MGHRA and CDR2 is YSYEKL. The CDR3 DNA reads as TGCGCCAGCAGCCAGCAGACTCACTTCGAGCAGTACTTC. Its protein product is CASSQQTHFEQYF.

DNA of the CDR3: TGTGCCAGCACCGACACTAGCGGGAGACTTAAGTTCTTC. It is translated as CASTDTSGRLKFF. The rearrangement joins TRBV6-5 to TRBJ2-1; 11 nucleotides agree with TRBD2. The trim removed 7 bases at V and 14 bases at J, leaving 10 bases unmatched. Germline lookup yields CDR1 MNHEY and CDR2 SVGAGI. The CDR3 is made up of 13 amino acids.

This chain links TRBV28 with TRBJ1-6, with a weak D call TRBD1 (6 bases). Per germline, CDR1 MDHEN and CDR2 SYDVKM. Trimming cost V 4 bases and J 6 bases, with 10 bases left between them. This CDR3 has 14 residues. CDR3 in amino acids: CASSSGTFNSPLHF. CDR3 bases: TGTGCCAGCAGTTCGGGGACATTTAATTCACCCCTCCACTTT.

J is TRBJ1-3 and V is TRBV27; perhaps TRBD1 as D (6 bases). CDR1 and CDR2 (germline): MNHEY, SMNVEV (reference sequence). V lost 6 bases and J lost 0, with 12 bases in between. The CDR3 contains 15 residues. CDR3 DNA sequence: TGTGCCAGCAGCAAAACAGGGTACTCTGGAAACACCATATATTTT. Translating it yields CASSKTGYSGNTIYF.

The rearrangement joins TRBV7-2 to TRBJ1-4, with a possible D match to TRBD1 (5 bases). V lost 1 base to trimming and J lost 5 bases, with 11 bases between them. Per germline, CDR1 SGHTA and CDR2 FQGNSA. The CDR3 totals 15 residues. In nucleotides, the CDR3 is TGTGCCAGCAGCTTAGTACCGGACAACAATGAAAAACTGTTTTTT. Translating it yields CASSLVPDNNEKLFF.

This chain uses TRBV4-3 with TRBJ2-2; D uncertain. Germline V gene data show CDR1 as LGHNA and CDR2 as YSLEER. The CDR3 loop spans 16 amino acids. V was clipped by 7 bases and J by 0 bases, with 15 bases between them. The DNA for the CDR3 is TGCGCCAGCACCTCGATGGCAAGCGCGAACACCGGGGAGCTGTTTTTT. This sequence encodes CASTSMASANTGELFF.

The rearrangement uses TRBV5-1 and TRBJ1-5; D possibly corresponds to TRBD1 (5 bases). This CDR3 is 14 amino acids long. V was cut by 5 bases and J by 3 bases, with 12 bases left in between. CDR1 SGHRS and CDR2 YFSETQ come from the germline V gene. In DNA form, the CDR3 reads TGCGCCAGCAGTACAGGCGACCCCAATCAGCCCCAGCATTTT. This sequence encodes CASSTGDPNQPQHF.

Here the CDR3 reads CASSVPRQPYHEQYF. CDR3 bases: TGTGCCAGCAGTGTTCCCCGACAACCTTACCACGAGCAGTACTTC. The rearrangement links TRBV2 to TRBJ2-7; D gene ambiguous. This CDR3 has 15 amino acids. V dropped 4 bases and J dropped 5 bases, with 18 bases sitting between them. Per the germline V gene, CDR1 is SNHLY and CDR2 is FYNNEI.